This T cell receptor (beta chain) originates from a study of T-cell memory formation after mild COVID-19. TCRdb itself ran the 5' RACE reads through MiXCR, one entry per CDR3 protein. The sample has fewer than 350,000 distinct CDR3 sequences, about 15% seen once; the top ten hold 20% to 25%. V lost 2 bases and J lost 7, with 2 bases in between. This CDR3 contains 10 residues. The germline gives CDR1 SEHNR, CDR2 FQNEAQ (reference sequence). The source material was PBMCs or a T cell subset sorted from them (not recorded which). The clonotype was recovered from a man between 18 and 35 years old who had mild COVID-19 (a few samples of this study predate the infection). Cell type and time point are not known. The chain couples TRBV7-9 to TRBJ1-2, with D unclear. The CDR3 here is CASSLSGYTF. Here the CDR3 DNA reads TGTGCCAGCAGCTTAAGTGGCTACACCTTC.